These 3 T cell receptor beta chains were sequenced from one sample in a study of blood T cell repertoires in COVID-19. Data came from immunoSEQ multiplex PCR; TCRdb stores just in-frame clones and leaves some out. The table lists 150,000 or so clones, 86% of them singletons. The source material was peripheral blood. The receptors originated from a man in his 60s with acute or convalescent COVID-19.

The chain joins TRBV11-2 to TRBJ2-7; 7 bases agree with TRBD2. Unmatched junction bases numbered 5, after V lost 1 base and J lost 2 bases. CDR1 and CDR2 (germline): SGHAT, FQNNGV. The CDR3 sequence is 15 residues long. The CDR3 nucleotides read TGTGCCAGCAGCTTAGTAGCGGGTTCGACCTACGAGCAGTACTTC. It translates to CASSLVAGSTYEQYF.

J is TRBJ2-1 and V is TRBV15; 9 bases agree with TRBD2. V shed 5 bases, J shed 2 bases, and the junction held 4 bases outside the gene matches. The CDR3 covers 15 residues. The germline V gene encodes CDR1 LNHNV and CDR2 YYDKDF (reference sequence). CDR3 protein: CATSGGTSPYNEQFF. The CDR3 DNA reads TGTGCCACCAGCGGGGGGACTAGCCCCTACAATGAGCAGTTCTTC.

This clone was counted many times. J is TRBJ2-6 and V is TRBV5-4, with D perhaps matching TRBD2 (6 bases). Germline lookup yields CDR1 SGHNT and CDR2 YYREEE (reference sequence). Trimming took off 3 bases at V and 0 bases at J, with 13 bases between the two ends. This CDR3 comprises 17 residues. The CDR3: CASSSPGLPSGANVLTF. CDR3 DNA sequence: TGTGCCAGCAGCTCACCGGGACTGCCCTCTGGGGCCAACGTCCTGACTTTC. Full variable domain (rest looked up from reference TRBV5-4 and TRBJ2-6): ETGVTQSPTHLIKTRGQQVTLRCSSQSGHNTVSWYQQALGQGPQFIFQYYREEENGRGNFPPRFSGLQFPNYSSELNVNALELDDSALYLCASSSPGLPSGANVLTFGAGSRLTVL.